One and the same sample provided the 3 T cell receptor beta chains below, sequenced in a study of immune evolution from preneoplasia to lung adenocarcinoma. Method: immunoSEQ multiplex PCR; TCRdb's copy keeps in-frame clones and lacks some. The table records about 9,500 clones, around 89% of them present only once. Sequencing was done on a sample of FFPE invasive lung adenocarcinoma tissue. All receptors come from a person aged 65-85 years with invasive lung adenocarcinoma.

This clone was counted only a few times. The chain links TRBV7-3 to TRBJ2-1; perhaps TRBD2 as D (6 bases). Germline V gives CDR1 SGHTA, CDR2 FQGTGA. V dropped 5 bases and J dropped 4 bases, with 21 bases sitting between them. The CDR3 has 17 residues. This CDR3 reads CASSPTPIAATYNEQFF. The CDR3 DNA follows: TGTGCCAGCAGCCCAACGCCCATAGCGGCCACGTACAATGAGCAGTTCTTC.

This clone appeared a single time. The chain is built from TRBV7-9 and TRBJ2-7, with TRBD1 matching over 8 bases. V was clipped by 5 bases and J by 3 bases; unmatched bases: 6. This CDR3 has 14 amino acids. CDR1 is SEHNR and CDR2 is FQNEAQ in the germline V gene (reference sequence). Here the CDR3 DNA reads TGTGCCAGCAGCCCAACAGGGGGTCACTACGAGCAGTACTTC. It encodes CASSPTGGHYEQYF. The full variable domain, with the rest looked up from reference TRBV7-9 and TRBJ2-7, is DTGVSQNPRHKITKRGQNVTFRCDPISEHNRLYWYRQTLGQGPEFLTYFQNEAQLEKSRLLSDRFSAERPKGSFSTLEIQRTEQGDSAMYLCASSPTGGHYEQYFGPGTRLTVT.

V and J are TRBV7-2 and TRBJ2-7, with D tentatively TRBD1 (6 bases). The CDR3 is 13 residues long. Trimming left V 5 bases short and J 2 bases short, with 10 bases between. The germline V gene has CDR1 SGHTA and CDR2 FQGNSA. The CDR3 nucleotides are TGTGCCAGCAGCCCGACAGGCCCCTACGAGCAGTACTTC. Translating it yields CASSPTGPYEQYF.